The clone carrying this T cell receptor (beta chain) came up a few times. The antigen remains unidentified. This specimen comes from a study of response to subunit inactivated influenza vaccine. General study findings and limits: The authors suggested that few new T cells are recruited per seasonal influenza vaccination.

Each CDR3 protein gets one entry after TCRdb re-called the RT-PCR reads with MiXCR. The sample lists 630,000 or so distinct CDR3 sequences, around 16% occurring once. The sample was PBMCs from blood, taken about 11 days after vaccination. The TCR was taken from a man in his fifties or sixties who received an inactivated influenza vaccine.

CDR3 in DNA: TGTGCCATCAGCACAGGGGGAAGCACAGATACGCAGTATTTT. The encoded protein is CAISTGGSTDTQYF. The chain combines TRBV10-3 with TRBJ2-3, with 8 bases fitting TRBD1. This CDR3 has 14 amino acids. Trimming removed 6 bases from V and 0 bases from J; junction bases left unmatched: 2. Germline V gene lookup returns CDR1 ENHRY and CDR2 SYGVKD.